This paragraph covers one TCR beta chain sequence. The antigen is not known. V was clipped by 4 bases and J by 8 bases, with 17 bases between them. The CDR3 is 14 amino acids. Per germline, CDR1 LGHNA and CDR2 YNFKEQ. Positively selected for CCR7, the CD45RO-negative cells used as naive CD8 cells excluded terminally differentiated effector memory CD45RA+ cells. Healthy HIV-negative adults without recent acute infections or vaccinations served as donors. The data were obtained in a study of shared clonotypes between healthy human individuals. Findings and limits, study-wide: Investigators expected sequencing depth to affect clonotype sharing among donors.

Clones were sequenced by immunoSEQ multiplex PCR, and TCRdb holds only the in-frame ones, with some missing. The repertoire holds about 2.1 million clones, with just under 95% as singletons. The rearrangement uses TRBV4-2 and TRBJ1-1; possible D gene TRBD1, 6 bases. The sample taken for sequencing was naive CD8+ T cells from PBMCs. This sequence was found in a man between 18 and 35 years old in good health. Some clones in this sample may be carry-over from other donors' samples. This CDR3 is CASSLTGGGGEAFF. In DNA form, the CDR3 reads TGTGCCAGCAGCCTCACTGGGGGGGGCGGCGAAGCTTTCTTT.